Detailed here is one TCR beta chain. Its antigen is not identified. Primed by a sample-barcoded 5' primer and a J-beta primer mix, a second PCR proceeded for 7 to 11 cycles. MiXCR, run by TCRdb on the 5' RACE reads, gives a single entry per CDR3 protein. This table holds around 900,000 distinct CDR3 sequences, 25% to 35% found once. The data originate from a study of blood T cells in healthy people across ages. Whole-study context: Template switching retrieved approximately one barcoded beta molecule for each two T cells.

Each sample yielded at least 6.5 million isolated PBMCs. Study-level points and caveats: Changes seen in expanded clonotypes were possibly confounded by donor CMV status left unknown. The study could not conclusively compare naive and antigen-experienced cells, given its unsorted PBMCs.

The germline CDR1 and CDR2 sequences are SGHRS and YFSETQ. The CDR3 runs to 16 residues. The V end lost 4 bases, the J end lost 3 bases, and 19 bases lay between the germline ends. The sequenced sample was blood. The chain employs TRBV5-1 and TRBJ1-2, with D perhaps matching TRBD1 (5 bases). The sequence was collected from a woman older than 75 in good health. The CDR3 region is CASSPRTDSFDYGYTF. The DNA of the CDR3 is TGCGCCAGCAGCCCTAGAACTGACAGTTTCGACTATGGCTACACCTTC.